These 25 T cell receptor beta chains were sequenced from one sample in a study of blood T cells in healthy people across ages. Combining a sample-barcoded 5' primer with a J-beta primer mix, a second PCR ran for about 7 to 11 cycles. TCRdb reprocessed the 5' RACE reads with MiXCR, giving one entry per CDR3 protein. The repertoire holds some 1.5 million distinct CDR3 sequences, with approximately 42% as singletons. Material for sequencing was blood. These receptors were obtained from a woman aged 18-29 years in good health.

The V and J genes are TRBV7-3 and TRBJ2-1; 7 bases map to TRBD2. V shed 3 bases and J 6 bases; nucleotides not matched to a gene: 11. CDR1 is SGHTA and CDR2 is FQGTGA in the germline V gene. This CDR3 has 16 amino acids. The CDR3 nucleotides read TGTGCCAGCAGCTTCACCGGTGGGAGGGCCCGCAATGAGCAGTTCTTC. Translation: CASSFTGGRARNEQFF.

Of note for this clonotype: One end of the junction varies from germline; a read error may be responsible. This chain links TRBV30 with TRBJ1-1; perhaps TRBD1 as D (6 bases). The CDR3 length is 13 residues. Germline V lookup: CDR1 GTSNPN, CDR2 SVGIG (reference sequence). Here the CDR3 reads CAWSQQGPTEVFF. The CDR3 DNA reads as TGTGCCTGGAGTCAACAGGGCCCCACTGAAGTTTTCTTT.

This clonotype was seen a handful of times. J is TRBJ1-1 and V is TRBV6-5; TRBD1 is a possible D gene (5 bases). The germline V gene has CDR1 MNHEY and CDR2 SVGAGI. This CDR3 spans 14 amino acids. Trimming stripped 4 bases from V and 1 base from J, with 10 bases between. The CDR3 nucleotides are TGTGCCAGCAGTTTTAGCCAGGGGAACACTGAAGCTTTCTTT. This codes for CASSFSQGNTEAFF.

This clonotype was seen a handful of times. This sequence joins TRBV25-1 and TRBJ1-3; D is unclear. V lost 3 bases and J 0 bases, leaving 9 bases between the germline ends. The CDR3 is 15 amino acids. Germline V gene lookup returns CDR1 MGHDK and CDR2 SYGVNS. CDR3 sequence: CASSETAFSGNTIYF. CDR3 nucleotides: TGTGCCAGCAGTGAGACGGCCTTCTCTGGAAACACCATATATTTT.

The chain couples TRBV6-5 to TRBJ2-3, with 8 bases aligning to TRBD1. The CDR3 length is 16 residues. The germline V gene encodes CDR1 MNHEY and CDR2 SVGAGI. The J segment lost 5 bases and the V segment lost 1 base, leaving 8 bases of the junction unmatched. CDR3 nucleotide sequence: TGTGCCAGCAGTTACTTGGGCAGGGGGCGGGGAGATACGCAGTATTTT. Translation gives CASSYLGRGRGDTQYF.

The chain combines TRBV7-2 with TRBJ2-1; 13 nucleotides agree with TRBD2. The CDR3 sequence is 18 residues long. Germline CDR1 reads SGHTA; CDR2 reads FQGNSA. V shed 5 bases, J shed 8 bases, and the junction held 15 bases outside the gene matches. CDR3 bases: TGTGCCAGCAGCCCGGGACTAGCGGGGACACAAGTACGCGATGAGCAGTTCTTC. Residues: CASSPGLAGTQVRDEQFF.

This clonotype has more than one count but fewer than ten. The chain has TRBV20-1 and TRBJ1-5; 8 bases align to TRBD1. CDR1 is DFQATT and CDR2 is SNEGSKA in the germline V gene (reference sequence). V lost 5 bases to trimming and J lost 6 bases; unmatched junction nucleotides: 6. This CDR3 is 13 amino acids long. The CDR3 here is CSAQDRVGQPQHF. As DNA, the CDR3 is TGCAGTGCTCAGGACAGGGTTGGTCAGCCCCAGCATTTT.

The rearrangement links TRBV29-1 to TRBJ2-1; 10 bases map to TRBD2. Trimming at V came to 1 base and at J to 6 bases, leaving 3 bases not matched to a gene. This CDR3 region has 14 residues. Per the germline V gene, CDR1 is SQVTM and CDR2 is ANQGSEA. CDR3: CSVEVAGGLNEQFF. For the CDR3, the DNA is TGCAGCGTTGAAGTAGCGGGAGGTCTCAATGAGCAGTTCTTC.

With respect to this clonotype: This may stem from a read error, because a much larger clone lies one nucleotide away. The V and J genes are TRBV11-1 and TRBJ2-1; 8 bases line up with TRBD2. V lost 5 bases to trimming and J lost 5 bases; unmatched junction nucleotides: 8. Germline-derived CDR1 and CDR2 are SGHAT and FQDESV (reference sequence). The CDR3 is 15 amino acids. This CDR3 reads CASSPGTRSNNEQFF. The CDR3 nucleotides read TGTGCCAGCAGCCCCGGGACTAGGTCCAACAATGAGCAGTTCTTC.

The V gene is TRBV5-1, the J gene TRBJ2-1; TRBD2 agrees at 7 bases. J gave up 6 bases and V 1 base, and 7 bases lay outside the gene matches. The CDR3 loop spans 15 amino acids. The germline V gene encodes CDR1 SGHRS and CDR2 YFSETQ. DNA of the CDR3: TGCGCCAGCAGCTTGCTGCGGGGGACCATCAATGAGCAGTTCTTC. Its translation is CASSLLRGTINEQFF.

In its sample, this clonotype was seen a few times. The rearrangement joins TRBV6-2 or TRBV6-3 to TRBJ1-5; 9 bases match TRBD1. The length of the CDR3 is 14 residues. Germline-derived CDR1 and CDR2 are MNHEY and SVGEGT. V lost 4 bases and J lost 5; bases outside the gene matches: 3. The CDR3 protein is CASSSGQGYQPQHF. CDR3 coding DNA: TGTGCCAGCAGTTCCGGACAGGGGTATCAGCCCCAGCATTTT.

This clonotype was found a few times. This chain uses TRBV7-2 with TRBJ2-3; 10 positions agree with TRBD2. CDR3 length: 15 residues. Looked up from germline, CDR1 is SGHTA and CDR2 is FQGNSA. V lost 1 base and J lost 5; bases outside the gene matches: 3. CDR3 DNA: TGTGCCAGCAGCTTAGTCGCTAGCGGGGGAGATACGCAGTATTTT. This gives the protein CASSLVASGGDTQYF.

The CDR3 bases are TGCAGTGCTAACTCGTTTTTACAATCAGGGGTCGATAGGGAGCAGTACTTC. Encoded protein: CSANSFLQSGVDREQYF. The genes are TRBV20-1 and TRBJ2-7, with D perhaps matching TRBD1 (6 bases). The ends were cut back, 4 bases at V and 7 bases at J, with 29 bases in the middle. The CDR3 has 17 residues. Germline values: CDR1 DFQATT, CDR2 SNEGSKA (reference sequence).

This clonotype was counted between two and nine times. The chain combines TRBV4-2 with TRBJ2-3, with 7 bases fitting TRBD2. Germline assignment: CDR1 LGHNA and CDR2 YNFKEQ. The J segment lost 0 bases and the V segment lost 4 bases, leaving 4 bases of the junction unmatched. The CDR3 spans 15 residues. In DNA form, the CDR3 reads TGTGCCAGCAGCCCGGGAGCGGGAAGCACAGATACGCAGTATTTT. It yields the protein CASSPGAGSTDTQYF.

The DNA for the CDR3 is TGTGCCAGCAGTTTCCGGGGGGCAAACTCCTACGAGCAGTACTTC. As protein: CASSFRGANSYEQYF. The rearrangement links TRBV28 to TRBJ2-7; D may be TRBD2 (7 bases). This CDR3 comprises 15 residues. Germline lookup yields CDR1 MDHEN and CDR2 SYDVKM. V shed 3 bases and J shed 0 bases, with 12 bases lying between them.

The sample holds a few counts of this clonotype. The chain joins TRBV6-6 to TRBJ1-5; D is unclear. CDR1 and CDR2 (germline): MNHNY, SVGAGI (reference sequence). The CDR3 has 13 amino acids. V was cut by 2 bases and J by 7 bases, with 9 bases left in between. CDR3: CASSYGFGQPQHF. CDR3 sequence (DNA): TGTGCCAGCAGTTACGGCTTCGGCCAGCCCCAGCATTTT.

The chain carries TRBV9 and TRBJ2-3; D is unresolved. Trimming shortened V by 0 bases and J by 0 bases, and 8 bases separated the two germline ends. The germline gives CDR1 SGDLS, CDR2 YYNGEE. The CDR3 loop spans 15 amino acids. The CDR3 spells CASSVDQESTDTQYF. The CDR3 DNA follows: TGTGCCAGCAGCGTAGATCAGGAGAGCACAGATACGCAGTATTTT.

The chain combines TRBV4-1 with TRBJ2-1; D remains ambiguous. The J call is in doubt because the DNA end fits TRBJ2-7 better. The CDR3 sequence is 14 residues long. Germline V CDR1 and CDR2: MGHRA, YSYEKL. The CDR3 region has the DNA TGCGCCAGCAGCCAAGAATCCGTCTTCAATGAGCAGTACTTC. It yields the protein CASSQESVFNEQYF.

This clonotype was counted between two and nine times. The chain employs TRBV6-2 or TRBV6-3 and TRBJ1-2, with TRBD1 as a possible D gene (5 bases). CDR1 MNHEY and CDR2 SVGEGT come from the germline V gene. V was clipped by 0 bases and J by 4 bases, with 18 bases between them. The CDR3 is 17 amino acids. The CDR3, as DNA: TGTGCCAGCAGTTACTCTGGGACGGACCGAAGATCCTATGGCTACACCTTC. Its translation: CASSYSGTDRRSYGYTF.

The chain has TRBV6-2 or TRBV6-3 and TRBJ2-3; D gene uncertain. CDR3 length equals 15 residues. Germline V gene sequence: CDR1 MNHEY, CDR2 SVGEGT. Trimming took off 2 bases at V and 0 bases at J, with 9 bases between the two ends. Here the CDR3 reads CASSYEVSSTDTQYF. The CDR3 nucleotides are TGTGCCAGCAGTTACGAAGTATCTAGCACAGATACGCAGTATTTT.

This rearrangement joins TRBV9 to TRBJ1-2; 9 nucleotides agree with TRBD1. Germline V gene lookup returns CDR1 SGDLS and CDR2 YYNGEE. This CDR3 is 13 amino acids long. V lost 5 bases and J lost 8; bases outside the gene matches: 7. In DNA form, the CDR3 reads TGTGCCAGCAGAGGGACAGGGCCGCAAGGCTACACCTTC. This codes for CASRGTGPQGYTF.

The V gene is TRBV6-2 or TRBV6-3, the J gene TRBJ1-5; D is unclear. Germline V CDR1 and CDR2: MNHEY, SVGEGT. The V and J ends lost 0 bases and 0 bases respectively, with 12 bases between them. This CDR3 has 17 residues. The CDR3 protein is CASSYSAGRHSNQPQHF. In DNA form, the CDR3 reads TGTGCCAGCAGTTACTCGGCCGGCCGACATAGCAATCAGCCCCAGCATTTT.

The chain links TRBV15 to TRBJ2-1; 8 nucleotides align to TRBD2. The CDR3 is made up of 14 amino acids. Germline V gene sequence: CDR1 LNHNV, CDR2 YYDKDF (reference sequence). Trimming took 8 bases from V and 11 from J; bases not matched to a gene: 14. CDR3 nucleotide sequence: TGTGCCACCGGTTCGGGAGGGCCATATATTAAGCAGTTCTTC. This translates into CATGSGGPYIKQFF.

This clonotype was detected many times. This chain connects TRBV7-8 to TRBJ1-2, with TRBD1 identical over 11 bases. Germline assignment: CDR1 SGHVS and CDR2 FQNEAQ. The junction had 6 bases not matched to a gene; V was cut back by 4 bases and J by 8 bases. There are 14 residues in the CDR3. CDR3 in DNA: TGTGCCAGCAGCTCGGACAGGGGGCTAGGGGGCTACACCTTC. It translates to CASSSDRGLGGYTF.

The V and J genes are TRBV7-9 and TRBJ1-1, with unresolved D. Trimming took off 11 bases at V and 6 bases at J, with 13 bases between the two ends. Germline V lookup: CDR1 SEHNR, CDR2 FQNEAQ (reference sequence). This CDR3 region has 11 residues. CDR3 sequence reads: CAGCRGPEAFF. In DNA, the CDR3 is TGTGCCGGCTGCAGAGGTCCTGAAGCTTTCTTT.